The present entry profiles one T cell receptor (beta chain) with its context. Its recognized antigen is unknown. No much larger clonotype is one base removed from it; base qualities were not supplied. Inclusion was restricted to participants for whom at least one PBMC sample before ART initiation and at least two post-ART samples were available. Every participant with HIV received treatment in the United States of America. Before DNA extraction, cryopreserved samples containing about 1-11 million PBMC were thawed and washed. At the time of the earliest PBMC sample, participants with HIV were aged between roughly 23 and 60 years. Per participant, PBMC samples came from 1-4 timepoints prior to ART initiation and 2-8 timepoints following ART initiation, for a median of 7 samples. For every participant, serial HIV viral load, CD4+ T-cell count, ART history and demographic data were obtained. Genomic DNA was extracted from unsorted PBMC with a Qiagen kit on a QIAcube, with processing performed in batches of 12 samples.

The data stem from a study of long-term antiretroviral therapy in people with HIV (dated by TCRdb to the early 2020s). Some background on the complete study: The earliest samples were collected about a decade before the 2015 WHO recommendation for immediate ART, when ART was typically delayed until CD4 counts fell. Among the 30 or so participants with HIV, eleven were female. A total of approximately 200 cryopreserved PBMC samples came from roughly 30 adults with confirmed HIV infection and were collected serially over a mean of roughly six years (range 1-12). This retrospective serial study examined whether starting ART and sustained HIV suppression were associated with changes in the composition and diversity of the TRB repertoire in peripheral blood. No cross-contamination during QIAcube processing was seen in test extractions of a monoclonal T-cell line run alongside a few dozen polyclonal samples.

V sheds 7 bases and J sheds 5 bases, leaving 14 bases between their ends. From the cysteine through the phenylalanine, the CDR3 covers 13 amino acids. Left in the record is the CDR3 DNA by itself, 39 bases read in frame from the first base. CDR1 and CDR2 are drawn from the germline V gene (reference sequence): LNHDA, SQIVND. General conclusions and limits of the study: No data were available on ART adherence, viral resistance or therapy changes, limiting inferences about post-ART repertoire changes. The samples span the years 2004 to 2017, and the ART regimens used at that time may not be as effective as current regimens. Unsorted PBMC were profiled instead of sorted CD4+ and CD8+ T cells because pre-ART samples had limited cell numbers. A significant increase in TRB diversity was found to be associated with ART initiation, although TRB diversity was observed to remain significantly below that of transplant donor controls even after long-term ART. Narrower CDR3 length ranges were observed in HIV repertoires than in controls, and an antigen-experienced repertoire with only a slight naive shift after ART was suggested by the network structure. The repertoire was dominated across all time points by expanded TRB clones identified before ART initiation, although this dominance was seen to fluctuate and to decrease in many PLHIV after ART. Limited PBMC availability meant only the TCR beta chain was sequenced, without alpha chain pairing.

The immunoSEQ hsTCRB v3.0 assay was used at survey level resolution for TRB variable region sequencing. The targeted TRB sequencing depth was about 35,000-55,000 T-cell genomes per sample. Pooled TRB libraries were sequenced on an Illumina MiSeq with a v3 150-cycle kit. Concerning the study's data processing: Analysis of repertoires was carried out in R inside a reproducible Nextflow workflow spanning QC, data transformation and analysis. Custom analyses were implemented in LymphoSeq2, an R package for AIRR-Seq data exploration. After excluding a few samples that yielded fewer than 5000 total TRB sequences, approximately 180 HIV repertoires remained for analysis. Of the 188 retained HIV repertoires, over 55 were collected before and about 130 after ART initiation. Each repertoire was downsampled to 5000 TRB nucleotide sequences, and summary statistics were averaged across 100 downsampling iterations. Only TRB sequences with CDR3 regions of at least seven amino acids were retained for analysis. A Shannon entropy-derived clonality score and the Gini coefficient were used to measure diversity. In the repertoire networks, any two of the top 5000 CDR3 amino acid sequences were linked whenever the two sequences differed by an edit distance of one. For TRB CDR3 amino acid sequences, GLIPH2 was used to predict antigen specificity groups and MHC restriction. Known CMV, EBV, HIV or tissue antigen associations were flagged by matching CDR3 amino acid sequences against VDJdb and McPAS-TCR. Pre-ART, post-ART and control groups were compared with Wilcoxon signed-rank tests and Holm-Bonferroni correction. The clones in this table, taken by TCRdb from immuneACCESS, are in-frame only. Not every clone is retained; where verified, under half of the shortfall comes from an unresolved V gene, and the cause of the rest is unknown. D and trimming were read from the DNA, whereas the V and J calls and clone size are those reported in that table. Within this sample are about 33,000 clones, with roughly 80% of them counted one time only. The leading ten clones occupy under 8.5% of the sample.

Recombination joined TRBV19 with TRBJ1-2; the D gene cannot be resolved reliably. The sequence was obtained from a woman aged 45-59 years with HIV. The material was unsorted PBMCs, obtained 2 years after starting antiretroviral therapy. The CDR3 region reads CASTPSRGYGYTF. At the DNA level, the sequence is TGTGCCAGTACCCCAAGTCGTGGGTATGGCTACACCTTC.